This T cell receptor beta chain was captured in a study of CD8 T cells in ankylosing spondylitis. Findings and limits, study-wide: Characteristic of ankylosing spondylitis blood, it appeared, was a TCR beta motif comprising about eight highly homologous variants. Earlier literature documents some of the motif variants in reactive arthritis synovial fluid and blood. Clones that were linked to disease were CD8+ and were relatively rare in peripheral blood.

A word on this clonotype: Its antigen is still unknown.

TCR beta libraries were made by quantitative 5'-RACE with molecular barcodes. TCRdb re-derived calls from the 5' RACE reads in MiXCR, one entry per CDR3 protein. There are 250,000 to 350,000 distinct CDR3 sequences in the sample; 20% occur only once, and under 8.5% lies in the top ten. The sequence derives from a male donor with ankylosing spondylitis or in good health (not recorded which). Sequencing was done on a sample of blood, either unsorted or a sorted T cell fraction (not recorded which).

CDR3 bases: TGTGCCATCAGTGAAGGGGTAGCAGCCACCGGGGAGCTGTTTTTT. Encoded protein: CAISEGVAATGELFF. The chain couples TRBV10-3 to TRBJ2-2, with TRBD1 as a possible D gene (5 bases). CDR1 is ENHRY and CDR2 is SYGVKD in the germline V gene. The CDR3 sequence is 15 residues long. With 3 bases removed from V and 4 bases from J, the gap between germline ends came to 12 bases.